The rows below give T cell receptor beta chains drawn from one sample of a study of blood T cell repertoires in COVID-19. The repertoire was sequenced with immunoSEQ multiplex PCR; TCRdb's copy has only in-frame clones and lacks some. The data show over 200,000 clones, 80% to 85% seen once. Sequencing input: peripheral blood. The receptors were gathered from an elderly woman with active or convalescent COVID-19. Each CDR3 is given with its conserved first and last residue. The D gene is left open where the match is weak. Not every row has a clone size; where given, it reads once, few, many or a size class.

d_gene,abundance,j_gene,v_gene,CDR3nt,CDR3aa
.,.,TRBJ2-5,TRBV9,TGTGCCAGCAGCGTAAGGGGCTCGGAGACCCAGTACTTC,CASSVRGSETQYF
TRBD2,few,TRBJ2-3,TRBV19,TGTGCCAGTAGTCAATTCTCACCGGGGAGCGGGGCCCCCCGGTATTTT,CASSQFSPGSGAPRYF
.,.,TRBJ1-2,TRBV9,TGTGCCAGCAGCGCGCATCAAGGGGGTAACTATGGCTACACCTTC,CASSAHQGGNYGYTF
.,.,TRBJ2-5,TRBV21-1,TGTGCCAGCAGCAGGGCTACCCAAGAGACCCAGTACTTC,CASSRATQETQYF
.,.,TRBJ1-3,TRBV7-3,TGTGCCAGCAGCTTAGGGCAGTACTCTGGAAACACCATATATTTT,CASSLGQYSGNTIYF
TRBD1,many,TRBJ1-5,TRBV28,TGTGCCAGCATTTTAAAATATGACGACAGGGGGATCAATCAGCCCCAGCATTTT,CASILKYDDRGINQPQHF
TRBD2,.,TRBJ2-7,TRBV5-4,TGTGCCAGCAGCTTGGCCGGGGGACTAGGGCCCTCCGAGCAGTACTTC,CASSLAGGLGPSEQYF
TRBD1,.,TRBJ2-7,TRBV5-4,TGTGCCAGCAGCAAAACAGGGGACGAGCAGTACTTC,CASSKTGDEQYF
.,few,TRBJ2-3,TRBV27,TGTGCCAGCAGTTTTCTAGGTGGCACAGATACGCAGTATTTT,CASSFLGGTDTQYF
TRBD1,few,TRBJ1-4,TRBV11-3,TGTGCCAGCAGCTCGTGGCTTGACAGGGCTGGTGAAAAACTGTTTTTT,CASSSWLDRAGEKLFF
TRBD1,.,TRBJ1-5,TRBV5-8,TGTGCCAGCCCCGACCGACCCGGGACAGGGACTCAGCCCCAGCATTTT,CASPDRPGTGTQPQHF
.,.,TRBJ2-5,TRBV7-9,TGTGCCAGCAGCCGAGCGGTGGGGGAGACCCAGTACTTC,CASSRAVGETQYF
TRBD1,.,TRBJ1-1,TRBV6-5,TGTGCCAGCAGTCAGGGGGAGAACACTGAAGCTTTCTTT,CASSQGENTEAFF
.,.,TRBJ2-3,TRBV20-1,TGCAGTGCTAGTGGGCTTTTAATCGGGACTAGCACAGATACGCAGTATTTT,CSASGLLIGTSTDTQYF
.,.,TRBJ2-1,TRBV6-5,TGTGCCAGCTGGGGACGGGGGGAGCAGTTCTTC,CASWGRGEQFF
.,.,TRBJ2-2,TRBV25-1,TGTGCCAGCAGTGAATCACGGGGATGGGTAACCGGGGAGCTGTTTTTT,CASSESRGWVTGELFF
TRBD1,.,TRBJ1-2,TRBV5-8,TGTGCCAGCAGCAGTGGACAGGGGTATGGCTACACCTTC,CASSSGQGYGYTF
.,few,TRBJ2-7,TRBV29-1,TGCAGCGTCAACAGACTAGGCACCTACGAGCAGTACTTC,CSVNRLGTYEQYF
TRBD1,.,TRBJ2-1,TRBV7-8,TGTGCCAGCAGCTCGACAGGGGGCGGGAGCGCTACCTACAATGAGCAGTTCTTC,CASSSTGGGSATYNEQFF
.,.,TRBJ1-2,TRBV7-9,TGTGCCAGCAGCTTAGCTACGGTAACGAGCTATGGCTACACCTTC,CASSLATVTSYGYTF
.,few,TRBJ2-7,TRBV5-1,TGCGCCAGCAGCTTCTCTGTTACAGGGTACGAGCAGTACTTC,CASSFSVTGYEQYF
TRBD1,.,TRBJ1-1,TRBV7-9,TGTGCCAGCACGTACGTGACAGGGGGGAACACTGAAGCTTTCTTT,CASTYVTGGNTEAFF
.,.,TRBJ1-3,TRBV30,TGTGCCTGGAGCCCCCGGGCGAGGGTCTCCGGAAACACCATATATTTT,CAWSPRARVSGNTIYF
.,.,TRBJ2-7,TRBV28,TGTGCCAGCAAGACAGGAGGACTTACCTACGAGCAGTACTTC,CASKTGGLTYEQYF
TRBD1,.,TRBJ1-1,TRBV7-6,TGTGCCAGCAGCGCACAGGGGTTACTGGTCACTGAAGCTTTCTTT,CASSAQGLLVTEAFF
TRBD1,.,TRBJ1-2,TRBV20-1,TGCAGTGCTAGTCGGGCAGGGGGTCGTTACACCTTC,CSASRAGGRYTF
.,few,TRBJ2-1,TRBV7-2,TGTGCCAGCAACTCTCCCTCCCTGATCTACAATGAGCAGTTCTTC,CASNSPSLIYNEQFF
TRBD2,.,TRBJ2-7,TRBV11-2,TGTGCCAGCAGCCCTCGACTAGCGGGGGGCCTCGTCCGCGAGCAGTACTTC,CASSPRLAGGLVREQYF
.,once,TRBJ2-1,TRBV11-2,TGTGCCAGCAGCTTAGATGGGGAGATCTACAATGAGCAGTTCTTC,CASSLDGEIYNEQFF
TRBD1,.,TRBJ1-1,TRBV7-9,TGTGCCAGCACCTCGACAGGGGTAAAAATTGAAGCTTTCTTT,CASTSTGVKIEAFF
TRBD1,.,TRBJ1-3,TRBV10-3,TGTGCCATCAGCCCGACGGGACAGCTCTCTGGAAACACCATATATTTT,CAISPTGQLSGNTIYF
TRBD2,once,TRBJ2-1,TRBV28,TGTGCCAGCAGTCAACTTTCCGGGACTAGCGGGACCAATGAGCAGTTCTTC,CASSQLSGTSGTNEQFF
.,few,TRBJ1-2,TRBV7-2,TGTGCCAGCAGCTTAGCACCAGGGGCTATCGGTGGCTACACCTTC,CASSLAPGAIGGYTF
TRBD1,.,TRBJ2-7,TRBV29-1,TGCAGCGCCGGACAGGGCGCCTACGAGCAGTACTTC,CSAGQGAYEQYF
TRBD1,.,TRBJ2-7,TRBV6-2/TRBV6-3,TGTGCCAGCAGTTACGCCGGGACAGGGGTAGGGGAGCAGTACTTC,CASSYAGTGVGEQYF
TRBD2,.,TRBJ2-7,TRBV7-9,TGTGCCAGCAGCCCGTCGACTAGCGGGAGATACGAGCAGTACTTC,CASSPSTSGRYEQYF
TRBD2,.,TRBJ2-3,TRBV19,TGTGCCAGTAGTATCAAAGCGGGGGGCCTCCTTAGCACAGATACGCAGTATTTT,CASSIKAGGLLSTDTQYF
.,.,TRBJ2-2,TRBV18,.,CASSPSSGREELFF
TRBD1,.,TRBJ1-2,TRBV13,TGTGCCAGCAGCTTCGGAGCCGGGACAGAGAACTATGGCTACACCTTC,CASSFGAGTENYGYTF